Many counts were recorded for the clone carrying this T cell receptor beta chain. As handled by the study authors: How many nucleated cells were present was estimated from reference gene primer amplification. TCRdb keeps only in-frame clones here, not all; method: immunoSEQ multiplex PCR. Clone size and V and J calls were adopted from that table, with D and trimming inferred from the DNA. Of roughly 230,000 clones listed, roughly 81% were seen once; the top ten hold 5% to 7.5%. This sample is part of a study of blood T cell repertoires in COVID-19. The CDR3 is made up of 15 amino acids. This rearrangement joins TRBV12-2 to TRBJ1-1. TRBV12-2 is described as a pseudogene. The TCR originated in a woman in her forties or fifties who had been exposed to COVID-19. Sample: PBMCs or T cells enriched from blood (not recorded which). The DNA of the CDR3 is TGTGCAAGTCGCTTGAGCACCTGTGGGAACACTGAAGCTTTCTTT. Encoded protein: CASRLSTCGNTEAFF.